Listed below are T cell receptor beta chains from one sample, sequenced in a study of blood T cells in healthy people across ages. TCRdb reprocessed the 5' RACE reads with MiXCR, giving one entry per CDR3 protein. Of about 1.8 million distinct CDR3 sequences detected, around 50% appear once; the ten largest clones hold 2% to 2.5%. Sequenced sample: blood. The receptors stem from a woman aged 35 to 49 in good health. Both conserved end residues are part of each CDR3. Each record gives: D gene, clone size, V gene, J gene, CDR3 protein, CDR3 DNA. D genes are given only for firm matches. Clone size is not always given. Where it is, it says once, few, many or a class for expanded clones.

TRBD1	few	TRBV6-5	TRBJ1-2	CASSYSGDRAGYTF	TGTGCCAGCAGTTACTCAGGGGACAGGGCTGGCTACACCTTC
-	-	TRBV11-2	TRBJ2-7	CASSRPGTAAEQYF	TGTGCCAGCAGCCGACCCGGGACCGCCGCCGAGCAGTACTTC
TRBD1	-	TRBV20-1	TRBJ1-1	CSARSGTAMEGTEAFF	TGCAGTGCTAGATCCGGGACAGCCATGGAGGGGACTGAAGCTTTCTTT
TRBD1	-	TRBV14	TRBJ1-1	CASSPPGTGMNTEAFF	TGTGCCAGCAGCCCCCCCGGGACAGGAATGAACACTGAAGCTTTCTTT
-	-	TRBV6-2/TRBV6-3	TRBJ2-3	CASNIPQGGPRVPDTDTQYF	TGTGCCAGCAACATCCCTCAAGGGGGTCCCCGCGTCCCTGACACAGATACGCAGTATTTT
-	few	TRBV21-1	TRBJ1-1	CASSKEEDETGEMNTEAFF	TGTGCCAGCAGCAAAGAAGAAGATGAGACAGGGGAAATGAACACTGAAGCTTTCTTT
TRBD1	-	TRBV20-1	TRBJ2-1	CSAGGTGGNEQFF	TGCAGTGCTGGCGGGACAGGCGGGAATGAGCAGTTCTTC
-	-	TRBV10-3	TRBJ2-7	CAISESLGSPEQYF	TGTGCCATCAGTGAGTCATTAGGGTCTCCCGAGCAGTACTTC
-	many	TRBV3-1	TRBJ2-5	CASSQDGPFGTQYF	TGTGCCAGCAGCCAAGATGGACCTTTTGGGACCCAGTACTTC
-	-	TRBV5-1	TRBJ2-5	CASSSGVGTGETQYF	TGCGCCAGCAGTTCGGGAGTAGGCACAGGAGAGACCCAGTACTTC
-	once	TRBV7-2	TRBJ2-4	CASSSLTAAKNIQYF	TGTGCCAGCAGCTCCCTGACAGCGGCCAAAAACATTCAGTACTTC
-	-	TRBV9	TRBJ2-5	CASSVDVSGGTKETQYF	TGTGCCAGCAGCGTAGATGTGTCTGGCGGAACAAAAGAGACCCAGTACTTC
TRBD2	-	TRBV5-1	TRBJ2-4	CASSLSGTSGGKLGEQYF	TGCGCCAGCAGCTTGAGTGGAACCAGCGGGGGAAAGCTGGGGGAGCAGTACTTC
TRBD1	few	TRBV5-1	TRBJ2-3	CASRKTGQGAPDTQYF	TGCGCCAGCAGAAAGACGGGACAGGGGGCCCCAGATACGCAGTATTTT
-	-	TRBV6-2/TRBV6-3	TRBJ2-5	CASSYSRIQTQYF	TGTGCCAGCAGTTACTCAAGGATCCAGACCCAGTACTTC
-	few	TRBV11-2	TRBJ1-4	CASSFGTATNEKLFF	TGTGCCAGCAGCTTCGGGACCGCAACTAATGAAAAACTGTTTTTT
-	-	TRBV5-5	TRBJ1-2	CASRPGGVTAVNYGYTF	TGTGCCAGCCGCCCGGGGGGGGTAACTGCCGTAAACTATGGCTACACCTTC
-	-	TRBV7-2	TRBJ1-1	CASSLAGQMNTEAFF	TGTGCCAGCAGCTTAGCTGGACAGATGAACACTGAAGCTTTCTTT
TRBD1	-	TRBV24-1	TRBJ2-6	CATSDGGTGSGANVLTF	TGTGCCACCAGTGACGGGGGGACAGGGTCTGGGGCCAACGTCCTGACTTTC
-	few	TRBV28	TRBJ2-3	CASGGTPTDTQYF	TGTGCCAGCGGGGGGACTCCCACAGATACGCAGTATTTT
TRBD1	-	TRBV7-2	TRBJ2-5	CASSLTGPAETQYF	TGTGCCAGCAGCTTGACAGGGCCAGCGGAGACCCAGTACTTC
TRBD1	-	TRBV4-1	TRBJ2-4	CASSQGTGGSIQYF	TGCGCCAGTAGCCAAGGGACAGGGGGCAGCATTCAGTACTTC
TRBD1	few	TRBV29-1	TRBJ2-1	CSVEAPGGIYEQFF	TGCAGCGTTGAAGCCCCAGGGGGCATCTATGAGCAGTTCTTC
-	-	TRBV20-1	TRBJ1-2	CSARPGARSNYGYTF	TGCAGTGCTAGGCCGGGGGCTCGTTCTAACTATGGCTACACCTTC
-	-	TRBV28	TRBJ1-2	CASSVDSVNYGYTF	TGTGCCAGCAGTGTCGACAGCGTTAACTATGGCTACACCTTC
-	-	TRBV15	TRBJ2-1	CVTGQAYNEQFF	TGCGTTACAGGTCAAGCCTACAATGAGCAGTTCTTC
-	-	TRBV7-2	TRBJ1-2	CASSLGAGRFGYTF	TGTGCCAGCAGCTTAGGGGCCGGGAGATTTGGCTACACCTTC
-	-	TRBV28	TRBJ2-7	CVSSLRGAYEQYF	TGTGTCAGCAGTTTGAGAGGAGCCTACGAGCAGTACTTC
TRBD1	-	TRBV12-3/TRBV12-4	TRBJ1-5	CASSFSLRDRRSGQPQHF	TGTGCCAGCAGTTTCTCACTCCGGGACAGGAGGTCGGGACAGCCCCAGCATTTT
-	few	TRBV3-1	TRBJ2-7	CASSGRQVMPYEQYF	TGTGCCAGCAGCGGACGACAGGTGATGCCCTACGAGCAGTACTTC
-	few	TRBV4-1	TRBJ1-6	CASSQVLSSYNSPLHF	TGCGCCAGCAGCCAAGTGTTGAGCTCCTATAATTCACCCCTCCACTTT
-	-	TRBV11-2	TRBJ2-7	CASSPPPGTSSSYEQYF	TGTGCCAGCAGCCCTCCACCCGGGACTTCTAGCTCCTACGAGCAGTACTTC
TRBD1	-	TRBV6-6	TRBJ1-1	CAAWTGFNTEAFF	TGTGCCGCGTGGACAGGGTTTAACACTGAAGCTTTCTTT
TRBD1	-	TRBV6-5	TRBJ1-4	CASSPTGGGGKKLFF	TGTGCCAGCAGCCCTACAGGGGGCGGAGGTAAAAAACTGTTTTTT
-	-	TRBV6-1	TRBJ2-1	CASRRTAGEQFF	TGTGCCAGCAGGAGGACTGCTGGTGAGCAGTTCTTC
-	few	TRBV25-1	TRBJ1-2	CASMGVYGYTF	TGTGCCAGCATGGGGGTCTACGGCTACACCTTC
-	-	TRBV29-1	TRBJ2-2	CSVRAGAGTGELFF	TGCAGCGTTCGAGCAGGGGCGGGCACCGGGGAGCTGTTTTTT
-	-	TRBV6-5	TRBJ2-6	CASGANVLTF	TGTGCGTCGGGGGCCAACGTCCTGACTTTC
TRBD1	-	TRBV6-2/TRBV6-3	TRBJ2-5	CASSYSPTGGKETQYF	TGTGCCAGCAGTTACTCCCCGACAGGGGGCAAAGAGACCCAGTACTTC
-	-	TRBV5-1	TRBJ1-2	CASSLKDGDYGYTF	TGCGCCAGCAGCTTGAAGGACGGAGACTATGGCTACACCTTC
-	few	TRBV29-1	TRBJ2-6	CSAKSSGANVLTF	TGCAGCGCGAAGAGCTCTGGGGCCAACGTCCTGACTTTC
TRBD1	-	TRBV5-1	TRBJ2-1	CASSSGQGVGPYNEQFF	TGCGCCAGCAGCAGCGGACAGGGGGTAGGGCCCTACAATGAGCAGTTCTTC
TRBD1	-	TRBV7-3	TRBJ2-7	CASRNRDRGINEQYF	TGTGCCAGCAGGAACCGGGACAGGGGCATCAACGAGCAGTACTTC
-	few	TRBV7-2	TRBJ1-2	CASSLVGLNYGYTF	TGTGCCAGCAGCCTTGTAGGTCTTAACTATGGCTACACCTTC
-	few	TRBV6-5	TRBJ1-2	CASSYGSYNYGYTF	TGTGCCAGCAGTTACGGCAGCTATAACTATGGCTACACCTTC
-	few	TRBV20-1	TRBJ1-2	CSALFHRYTF	TGCAGTGCTCTTTTTCATAGGTACACCTTC
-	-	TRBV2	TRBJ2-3	CASSEAVRGPDTQYF	TGTGCCAGCAGTGAAGCGGTTAGGGGTCCAGATACGCAGTATTTT
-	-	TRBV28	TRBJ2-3	CASSLPHPGAGGTDTQYF	TGTGCCAGCAGTTTACCGCACCCTGGTGCCGGAGGCACAGATACGCAGTATTTT
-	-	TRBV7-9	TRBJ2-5	CASTMEETQYF	TGTGCCAGCACCATGGAAGAGACCCAGTACTTC
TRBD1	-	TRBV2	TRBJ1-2	CASNPVSGGDGYGGYTF	TGTGCCAGCAACCCAGTTTCAGGGGGGGATGGCTATGGAGGCTACACCTTC
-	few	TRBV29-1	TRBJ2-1	CSAGGVNEQFF	TGCAGCGCCGGAGGAGTCAATGAGCAGTTCTTC